The sequence of this TCR beta chain was determined in a study of beta chain features in type 1 diabetes. Background on the study: Patients looked much like healthy donors when it came to age, gender and cell yields. Study-wide results and limits: In the patient group, naive, central memory and Treg TCRB repertoires seemed more alike than in the healthy donor group.

The CDR3 runs to 14 residues. V lost 4 bases and J lost 6, with 15 bases in between. Germline values: CDR1 SGHTA, CDR2 FQGNSA. Sequencing targeted expressed TCRB transcripts, as all isolated RNA had been reverse transcribed. Profiled with immunoSEQ multiplex PCR; TCRdb holds only in-frame clones, not every one. The sample contains 400,000 to 450,000 clones, approximately 13% of which appear only once. Markers CD45RO/CCR7/CD25/CD127/CD95/CD27 served to sort CD4+ naive, central memory, regulatory and stem cell-like memory cells. This clone occurred a few times. Its antigen remains unidentified. This receptor was obtained from a man aged 30-40 years in good health. Sequencing was carried out using naive CD4+ T cells from blood. The rearrangement joins TRBV7-2 to TRBJ1-2, with D tentatively TRBD1 (5 bases). The DNA for the CDR3 is TGTGCCAGCAGCTCGCTGCAGGGCCGGGATGGCTACACCTTC. Translated, it gives CASSSLQGRDGYTF.